The T cell receptor (beta chain) described here comes from a study of siplizumab effects on memory and regulatory T cells. Study results and limitations: A small minority of alloreactive clones were mapped to unstimulated subsets.

Germline CDR1 is SGDLS and CDR2 is YYNGEE. CDR3 length: 16 amino acids. Trimming left V 0 bases short and J 5 bases short, with 12 bases between. Remarks on this clone: As yet, its antigen is unknown.

Sequenced unstimulated subsets in three donor pairs: CD4+ naive, CD4+ memory, CD8+ naive, CD8+ effector memory, CD8+ TEMRA. Only in-frame clones appear in the TCRdb table, and some are missing; sequencing was by immunoSEQ multiplex PCR. The repertoire includes roughly 50,000 clones, roughly 87% of them detected once, and 0.35% sits in the top ten. The source of this sequence is a human donor in good health. The rearrangement uses TRBV9 and TRBJ1-6; D remains ambiguous. The sample consisted of naive CD8+ T cells sorted from blood. CDR3 loop: CASSVDIGSDNSPLHF. The CDR3 coding sequence is TGTGCCAGCAGCGTAGATATAGGGTCGGATAATTCACCCCTCCACTTT. The entire variable domain, with the rest obtained from reference TRBV9 and TRBJ1-6, is as follows: DSGVTQTPKHLITATGQRVTLRCSPRSGDLSVYWYQQSLDQGLQFLIQYYNGEERAKGNILERFSAQQFPDLHSELNLSSLELGDSALYFCASSVDIGSDNSPLHFGNGTRLTVT.